Listed below are T cell receptor beta chains from one sample, sequenced in a study of cytomegalovirus exposure and HLA in healthy donors. Data came from immunoSEQ multiplex PCR; TCRdb stores just in-frame clones and leaves some out. Of some 150,000 clones listed, roughly four fifths are singletons. Sequencing used PBMCs. All receptors derive from a woman aged 40 to 50 in good health and CMV-seronegative. Both conserved end residues are part of each CDR3. Each record gives: clone size, D gene, J gene, V gene, CDR3 DNA, CDR3 protein. D genes are given only for firm matches. Size tells how often a clone was seen (once, few, many) or the class of an expanded clone, and some rows leave it out.

size: .
D: .
J: TRBJ2-2
V: TRBV30
DNA: TGTGCCTGGGGTGAGTACACCAGGGTCGCCGGGGAGCTGTTTTTT
CDR3: CAWGEYTRVAGELFF

size: .
D: TRBD1
J: TRBJ1-2
V: TRBV12-5
DNA: TGTGCTAGCGTCGGGGCAGGGGGTTCTTATGGCTACACCTTC
CDR3: CASVGAGGSYGYTF

size: once
D: TRBD1
J: TRBJ2-5
V: TRBV11-3
DNA: TGTGCCAGCAGCTCGCGACAGGGGATCTCCTTAGTGACGGCGACCCAGTACTTC
CDR3: CASSSRQGISLVTATQYF

size: .
D: TRBD1
J: TRBJ2-3
V: TRBV9
DNA: TGTGCCACCAATAGGGACAGCGCAGATACGCAGTATTTT
CDR3: CATNRDSADTQYF

size: .
D: .
J: TRBJ2-1
V: TRBV5-6
DNA: TGTGCCAGCAGCTTCCAGGGGAATGAGCAGTTCTTC
CDR3: CASSFQGNEQFF

size: once
D: .
J: TRBJ2-4
V: TRBV30
DNA: TGTGCCTGGAGTCAGGAGGTGCCGGGGGACATTCAGTACTTC
CDR3: CAWSQEVPGDIQYF

size: .
D: TRBD2
J: TRBJ2-1
V: TRBV19
DNA: TGTGCCAGTAGTATTAGCCTTACTAGCAGCGGGGTTTGGGAGCAGTTCTTC
CDR3: CASSISLTSSGVWEQFF

size: .
D: .
J: TRBJ1-1
V: TRBV10-3
DNA: TGTGCCATCAGTGCCAGGATGAACACTGAAGCTTTCTTT
CDR3: CAISARMNTEAFF

size: once
D: TRBD1
J: TRBJ2-5
V: TRBV19
DNA: TGTGCCAGTAGCCCGACACGTGGACAGGCCCTATGGACCCAGTACTTC
CDR3: CASSPTRGQALWTQYF

size: .
D: TRBD2
J: TRBJ2-1
V: TRBV30
DNA: TGTGCCCTCGATCCGGGACAGGGAACTAGCGGGAGGTCACTCTTC
CDR3: CALDPGQGTSGRSLF

size: .
D: .
J: TRBJ2-1
V: TRBV7-9
DNA: TGTGCCAGCAGCCCCGGGGAAGGGACTGGCTACAATGAGCAGTTCTTC
CDR3: CASSPGEGTGYNEQFF

size: few
D: TRBD2
J: TRBJ2-7
V: TRBV4-3
DNA: TGCGCCAGCAGCGAAGGACTAGCGGAATCCTACGAGCAGTACTTC
CDR3: CASSEGLAESYEQYF

size: .
D: TRBD1
J: TRBJ1-5
V: TRBV6-1
DNA: TGTGCCAGCAGAACAGGGGTTGATCAGCCCCAGCATTTT
CDR3: CASRTGVDQPQHF

size: once
D: .
J: TRBJ1-2
V: TRBV6-6
DNA: TGTGCCAGCAGTTACTCCACAGCGGTGGGCTACACCTTC
CDR3: CASSYSTAVGYTF

size: .
D: TRBD1
J: TRBJ2-5
V: TRBV29-1
DNA: TGCAGCGCGGGACAGGGGGAAGAGACCCAGTACTTC
CDR3: CSAGQGEETQYF

size: .
D: .
J: TRBJ1-2
V: TRBV6-1
DNA: TGTGCCAGCAGTCGACAGGAAAACTATGGCTACACCTTC
CDR3: CASSRQENYGYTF

size: .
D: .
J: TRBJ2-7
V: TRBV10-3
DNA: TGTGCCATCAGTGAGAGGGATAGGGGGACGACAAACTACGAGCAGTACTTC
CDR3: CAISERDRGTTNYEQYF

size: .
D: TRBD2
J: TRBJ2-3
V: TRBV5-1
DNA: TGCGCCAGCAGCTCTGGGACTAGCAGAGATACGCAGTATTTT
CDR3: CASSSGTSRDTQYF

size: .
D: .
J: TRBJ1-4
V: TRBV27
DNA: TGTGCCAGCAGAGTAGGGGCTAATGAAAAACTGTTTTTT
CDR3: CASRVGANEKLFF

size: .
D: TRBD2
J: TRBJ2-1
V: TRBV28
DNA: TGTGCCAGCAGTGCTAGCGGGAGGTACAATGAGCAGTTCTTC
CDR3: CASSASGRYNEQFF

size: .
D: .
J: TRBJ2-1
V: TRBV6-6
DNA: TGTGCCAGCAGTTACTTCGGGGTGGGGGAGGGGGGTGAGCAGTTCTTC
CDR3: CASSYFGVGEGGEQFF

size: .
D: TRBD1
J: TRBJ2-6
V: TRBV7-2
DNA: TGTGCCAGCTATCCAGGGGGCGAGACTGGGGCCAACGTCCTGACTTTC
CDR3: CASYPGGETGANVLTF

size: .
D: .
J: TRBJ1-2
V: TRBV5-1
DNA: TGCGCCAGCAGCTCGAAGGACAGAGGGAGCTATGGCTACACCTTC
CDR3: CASSSKDRGSYGYTF

size: .
D: .
J: TRBJ2-3
V: TRBV4-1
DNA: TGCGCCAGCAGCCAAGGAGCGGGCAGACGATCTAGCACAGATACGCAGTATTTT
CDR3: CASSQGAGRRSSTDTQYF

size: .
D: TRBD1
J: TRBJ2-7
V: TRBV5-1
DNA: TGCGCCAGCAGCTTGACGACAGGGCACCTCTCCTACGAGCAGTACTTC
CDR3: CASSLTTGHLSYEQYF

size: .
D: TRBD2
J: TRBJ2-7
V: TRBV28
DNA: TGTGCCAGCAGTCCCCATTTACTAGCGGGGTACTTC
CDR3: CASSPHLLAGYF

size: .
D: .
J: TRBJ1-1
V: TRBV9
DNA: TGTGCCAGCAGCGTAGCCCCAGGACAGAACACTGAAGCTTTCTTT
CDR3: CASSVAPGQNTEAFF

size: .
D: TRBD2
J: TRBJ2-3
V: TRBV29-1
DNA: TGCAGCGTTGGGAGCAAGATGAGACTAGCGGGCACAGATACGCAGTATTTT
CDR3: CSVGSKMRLAGTDTQYF

size: .
D: .
J: TRBJ2-6
V: TRBV7-9
DNA: TGTGCCAGCCAAGAGCCAGGGTCGGGGGCCAACGTCCTGACTTTC
CDR3: CASQEPGSGANVLTF

size: .
D: TRBD1
J: TRBJ1-2
V: TRBV5-1
DNA: TGCGCCAGCAGCTTGTCTGCCGTACAGGGGGCGCAGGATGGCTACACCTTC
CDR3: CASSLSAVQGAQDGYTF

size: .
D: TRBD2
J: TRBJ2-7
V: TRBV9
DNA: TGTGCCAGCAGTCCCTCTAGCGGGAGTACCTACGAGCAGTACTTC
CDR3: CASSPSSGSTYEQYF

size: .
D: .
J: TRBJ1-2
V: TRBV5-5
DNA: TGTGCCAGCAGCTTTCAACAGGGAAAAAACTATGGCTACACCTTC
CDR3: CASSFQQGKNYGYTF

size: .
D: .
J: TRBJ1-4
V: TRBV6-5
DNA: TGTGCCAGCAGTTACTCCCTCTCGGCAACTAATGAAAAACTGTTTTTT
CDR3: CASSYSLSATNEKLFF

size: few
D: .
J: TRBJ2-1
V: TRBV4-2
DNA: TGTGCCAGCAGCCAAGAAATGTTAAGGGGTAATGAGCAGTTCTTC
CDR3: CASSQEMLRGNEQFF

size: .
D: TRBD1
J: TRBJ1-4
V: TRBV4-1
DNA: TGCGCCAGCAGCCAGGGGGACAGGGTATCTGAAAAACTGTTTTTT
CDR3: CASSQGDRVSEKLFF

size: .
D: TRBD1
J: TRBJ1-1
V: TRBV7-9
DNA: TGTGCCAGCAGCTTCGGACAGGGTGCTGAAGCTTTCTTT
CDR3: CASSFGQGAEAFF